One and the same sample provided the 4 T cell receptor beta chains below, sequenced in a study of cytomegalovirus exposure and HLA in healthy donors. The protocol was immunoSEQ multiplex PCR, while the TCRdb copy is restricted to in-frame clones and leaves out a portion. Here the sample spans about 190,000 clones, about 82% being singletons. Sequencing was performed on PBMCs. These receptors came from a woman aged 18-29 years in good health and CMV-seronegative.

This clone was counted a few times. The chain joins TRBV27 to TRBJ1-5, with 7 bases fitting TRBD1. V lost 4 bases to trimming and J lost 6 bases; unmatched junction nucleotides: 6. The CDR3 length is 14 residues. Looked up from germline, CDR1 is MNHEY and CDR2 is SMNVEV (reference sequence). The CDR3 bases are TGTGCCAGCAGTTCGACAGGGCAACGTCAGCCCCAGCATTTT. Encoded protein: CASSSTGQRQPQHF.

The chain carries TRBV30 and TRBJ2-3; 9 nucleotides match TRBD2. There are 14 residues in the CDR3. Germline V gene sequence: CDR1 GTSNPN, CDR2 SVGIG (reference sequence). V gave up 5 bases and J gave up 5 bases; unmatched junction bases: 8. The CDR3 here is CAWESGGLGDTQYF. As DNA, the CDR3 is TGTGCCTGGGAGAGCGGGGGGCTGGGAGATACGCAGTATTTT.

This sequence joins TRBV10-3 and TRBJ2-1; D perhaps matches TRBD2 (6 bases). This CDR3 has 14 amino acids. Trimming shortened V by 10 bases and J by 7 bases, and 20 bases separated the two germline ends. Per germline, CDR1 ENHRY and CDR2 SYGVKD. The CDR3 bases are TGTGCCACCCACCGAGGCGCTAGCGCGAATGAGCAGTTCTTC. Translating it yields CATHRGASANEQFF.

Notes on this clone: This likely came from a read error, as a far larger clone is one base away. CDR3 bases: TGCGCCAGCAGCTTTGGCGGGCCTTATAGCAATCAGCCCCAGCATTTT. Translated: CASSFGGPYSNQPQHF. The chain links TRBV5-1 to TRBJ1-5; no firm D call. The germline gives CDR1 SGHRS, CDR2 YFSETQ. V lost 2 bases, J lost 0 bases, and 12 bases lay in between. There are 16 residues in the CDR3.